Listed below are T cell receptor beta chains from one sample, sequenced in a study of blood T cells in healthy people across ages. MiXCR was run by TCRdb on the 5' RACE reads, yielding one entry per CDR3 protein. The sample includes roughly 1,500,000 distinct CDR3 sequences, about 31% seen only once; the top ten take around 11%. Input material: blood. The receptors here all came from a woman in her thirties in good health. Both conserved end residues are part of each CDR3. D genes are given only for firm matches. The size entry is marked missing in some rows and otherwise reads once, few, many or a size class.

14,TRBJ1-5,TRBV27,-,-,CASSLFPGDQPQHF,TGTGCCAGCAGTCTATTTCCGGGAGATCAGCCCCAGCATTTT
14,TRBJ2-7,TRBV15,few,-,CATSRGTDSYEQYF,TGTGCCACCAGCAGAGGAACTGACTCCTACGAGCAGTACTTC
11,TRBJ1-2,TRBV20-1,-,-,CSAFRGLGYTF,TGCAGTGCTTTCAGGGGCCTTGGCTACACCTTC
17,TRBJ2-7,TRBV20-1,-,-,CSARDEAKTGIEYEQYF,TGCAGTGCTAGAGATGAAGCGAAAACAGGGATTGAGTACGAGCAGTACTTC
16,TRBJ2-3,TRBV9,few,-,CASSVGGTPGTDTQYF,TGTGCCAGCAGCGTAGGCGGGACGCCGGGCACAGATACGCAGTATTTT
13,TRBJ2-7,TRBV20-1,-,TRBD2,CSAEREGRYEQYF,TGCAGTGCAGAGCGGGAGGGCCGGTACGAGCAGTACTTC
15,TRBJ1-4,TRBV12-3/TRBV12-4,few,-,CAGSPGLGINEKLFF,TGTGCCGGCAGCCCTGGACTGGGGATTAATGAAAAACTGTTTTTT
16,TRBJ1-2,TRBV6-1,once,-,CASSESRPPYGYGYTF,TGTGCCAGCAGTGAATCTAGGCCACCCTACGGTTATGGCTACACCTTC
16,TRBJ2-5,TRBV5-5,few,-,CASSLGGAQTWETQYF,TGTGCCAGCAGCTTAGGAGGGGCTCAAACCTGGGAGACCCAGTACTTC
15,TRBJ2-1,TRBV7-9,few,-,CASCVGAGVGREQFF,TGTGCCAGCTGTGTGGGGGCGGGAGTCGGCCGTGAGCAGTTCTTC
17,TRBJ1-1,TRBV4-1,-,TRBD1,CASSQRVDRAVGTEAFF,TGCGCCAGCAGCCAGAGGGTCGACAGGGCGGTTGGTACTGAAGCTTTCTTT
13,TRBJ2-3,TRBV2,-,TRBD2,CAASGGITDTQYF,TGTGCCGCAAGCGGGGGGATTACAGATACGCAGTATTTT
13,TRBJ2-1,TRBV29-1,-,-,CSAQVSPVNEQFF,TGCAGCGCTCAGGTCAGCCCGGTCAATGAGCAGTTCTTC
13,TRBJ2-1,TRBV7-3,-,-,CASSPETYNEQFF,TGTGCCAGCAGCCCCGAAACCTACAATGAGCAGTTCTTC
17,TRBJ1-5,TRBV9,-,-,CASRAGWDGDSNQPQHF,TGTGCCAGCAGAGCAGGCTGGGACGGGGATAGCAATCAGCCCCAGCATTTT
13,TRBJ2-1,TRBV20-1,few,-,CSALRDVYNEQFF,TGCAGTGCTCTCCGGGACGTATACAATGAGCAGTTCTTC
15,TRBJ1-5,TRBV28,-,TRBD1,CASSSSRTGGQPQHF,TGTGCCAGCAGTTCTTCCCGGACAGGAGGGCAGCCCCAGCATTTT
8,TRBJ2-1,TRBV2,-,-,CAGQAVFF,TGTGCCGGTCAGGCGGTATTCTTC
16,TRBJ2-2,TRBV4-1,-,-,CASSPYKGPATGELFF,TGCGCCAGCAGCCCATATAAGGGGCCGGCCACCGGGGAGCTGTTTTTT
12,TRBJ2-3,TRBV2,-,-,CASRNRADTQYF,TGTGCCAGCAGAAACAGGGCAGATACGCAGTATTTT
15,TRBJ2-3,TRBV21-1,-,-,CASSNRGFLCDTQYF,TGTGCCAGCAGCAATAGAGGCTTCCTCTGCGATACGCAGTATTTT
16,TRBJ2-1,TRBV6-5,many,TRBD1,CASSYNPGQAILEQFF,TGTGCCAGCAGTTACAACCCGGGACAGGCTATTCTTGAGCAGTTCTTC
13,TRBJ2-7,TRBV27,-,TRBD2,CAGRGTSSHEQYF,TGTGCCGGCAGAGGGACTAGCAGCCACGAGCAGTACTTC
13,TRBJ1-6,TRBV14,-,-,CASSQDIGSPLHF,TGTGCCAGCAGCCAAGACATCGGATCACCCCTCCACTTT
16,TRBJ2-6,TRBV18,few,-,CASSPWQGSGANVLTF,TGTGCCAGCTCACCATGGCAGGGCTCTGGGGCCAACGTCCTGACTTTC
14,TRBJ1-1,TRBV20-1,few,-,CSARVAGPNTEAFF,TGCAGTGCTAGAGTGGCAGGTCCGAACACTGAAGCTTTCTTT
16,TRBJ2-7,TRBV28,-,-,CASTPGQGGLHYEEYF,TGTGCCAGCACTCCTGGCCAAGGGGGACTACACTACGAGGAGTACTTC
14,TRBJ1-6,TRBV10-3,few,-,CAIRNGTENSPLHF,TGTGCCATCAGAAACGGGACTGAAAATTCACCCCTCCACTTT
16,TRBJ1-2,TRBV3-1,-,TRBD1,CASSRGTDSGSYGYTF,TGTGCCAGCAGCCGGGGGACAGACAGTGGGAGCTATGGCTACACCTTC
15,TRBJ2-3,TRBV10-3,-,TRBD2,CAISEIAGATVTQYF,TGTGCCATCAGCGAGATAGCGGGGGCAACGGTTACGCAGTATTTT
14,TRBJ2-2,TRBV20-1,few,TRBD1,CSAGTTGITGELFF,TGCAGTGCAGGGACGACAGGGATTACCGGGGAGCTGTTTTTT
15,TRBJ1-2,TRBV20-1,-,-,CSADTGQSVNYGYTF,TGCAGCGCTGATACTGGACAGTCCGTTAACTATGGCTACACCTTC
17,TRBJ1-6,TRBV27,-,-,CASSFGGGGDYNSPLHF,TGTGCCAGCAGTTTTGGTGGGGGCGGGGACTATAATTCACCCCTCCACTTT
16,TRBJ2-5,TRBV10-3,-,-,CAISDARSGVQETQYF,TGTGCCATCAGTGACGCCAGGAGCGGCGTCCAAGAGACCCAGTACTTC
15,TRBJ2-1,TRBV20-1,-,TRBD2,CSVHPAGTSLNEQFF,TGCAGTGTCCATCCTGCCGGGACTAGTTTAAATGAGCAGTTCTTC
17,TRBJ2-5,TRBV20-1,-,TRBD1,CSASTPTGAEYQETQYF,TGCAGTGCTAGCACTCCAACAGGGGCGGAATACCAAGAGACCCAGTACTTC
15,TRBJ2-3,TRBV6-2/TRBV6-3,-,-,CAAWAFRGSTDTQYF,TGTGCCGCCTGGGCCTTCCGGGGGTCCACAGATACGCAGTATTTT
14,TRBJ2-1,TRBV5-1,few,-,CASSLWDVYNEQFF,TGCGCCAGCAGCCTGTGGGACGTCTACAATGAGCAGTTCTTC
14,TRBJ2-3,TRBV28,few,TRBD2,CATLVAGGPDTQYF,TGTGCCACCTTGGTAGCGGGGGGGCCTGATACGCAGTATTTT
17,TRBJ2-1,TRBV7-9,once,TRBD2,CASSLSGVAGVLNEQFF,TGTGCCAGCAGCTTAAGCGGGGTGGCGGGCGTTCTAAATGAGCAGTTCTTC
16,TRBJ2-7,TRBV6-2/TRBV6-3,-,TRBD2,CASSYSASGGAYEQYF,TGTGCCAGCAGTTACTCAGCCAGCGGGGGGGCATACGAGCAGTACTTC
17,TRBJ2-1,TRBV3-1,-,-,CASSQEKGPGAYNEQFF,TGTGCCAGCAGCCAAGAAAAAGGCCCAGGGGCATACAATGAGCAGTTCTTC
12,TRBJ1-2,TRBV30,-,-,CAWSNGSYGYTF,TGTGCCTGGAGTAACGGGTCCTATGGCTACACCTTC
15,TRBJ2-5,TRBV24-1,few,TRBD2,CATSDGPRGGETQYF,TGTGCCACCAGTGACGGCCCACGGGGAGGGGAGACCCAGTACTTC
15,TRBJ1-2,TRBV5-1,-,-,CASSFERGSPYGYTF,TGCGCCAGCAGCTTCGAACGGGGCAGTCCTTATGGCTACACCTTC
15,TRBJ2-1,TRBV5-1,-,TRBD1,CASRPTGASYNEQFF,TGCGCCAGCAGACCGACAGGGGCCTCCTACAATGAGCAGTTCTTC
15,TRBJ2-5,TRBV5-1,-,TRBD1,CASSLDTGGEGTQYF,TGCGCCAGCAGCTTGGATACAGGGGGCGAAGGGACCCAGTACTTC
13,TRBJ2-1,TRBV28,-,TRBD1,CASKQGAPNEQFF,TGTGCCAGCAAGCAGGGGGCTCCCAATGAGCAGTTCTTC
18,TRBJ2-3,TRBV7-9,-,TRBD1,CASSLQRPGQGVADTQYF,TGTGCCAGCAGCTTACAAAGACCGGGACAGGGAGTAGCAGATACGCAGTATTTT